The entry below describes one T cell receptor (beta chain). This clone has a handful of counts. This clone's antigen is unknown. Base qualities were left out, and no much larger clone turns up one base away. The immunoSEQ Assay, which relies on bias-controlled multiplex PCR amplification of genomic DNA, was used to profile TCRbeta CDR3 regions. The paper's processing steps were these. The absolute abundance of each unique TCRbeta CDR3 region was quantified after sequences were collapsed and filtered. Differential abundance was tested with two models: a binomial (Fisher-equivalent) model and a beta-binomial model that adds time-dependent variance fitted from healthy donors. Clones with fewer than 5 combined templates were removed, and differential abundance was called for clones with a Benjamini-Hochberg FDR below 0.01. In the beta-binomial model, variance was expressed as a function of the total template count across the two samples, in the form v = (b*log(k)+a)^2. This immuneACCESS table, as held by TCRdb, lists in-frame sequences with V and J called but not all clones. Of the missing ones, under half trace to an unresolved V gene in checked studies; the others have no known cause. V and J calls and clone size follow that table, whereas D and trimming were derived from the DNA. The sample records approximately 63,000 clones, roughly 86% of which are singletons. Roughly 4.5% of the sample is in the top ten clones.

This sample was included in a study of identifying expanded T cells in peripheral blood (dated by TCRdb to about 2019). Some background on the complete study: Four technical replicates, made by sequencing separate aliquots from the same pool of genomic DNA, were compared pairwise.

Including the terminal cysteine and phenylalanine, the CDR3 comprises 12 residues. Only the CDR3 portion is preserved as DNA: 36 bases, with reading frame beginning at the first base. V gives up 3 bases and J gives up 5 bases, and the segment between their germline ends measures 7 bases. The germline V gene yields MDHEN for CDR1 and SYDVKM for CDR2. The study at large found these results: About 1.1 differentially abundant clones were flagged by the binomial model between technical replicates, whereas about 15 and 18 were flagged over roughly two weeks and four weeks, respectively. For all healthy donors, the variance in clone template counts between roughly 2-week samples rose significantly as total template count increased. Both the number of clones called differentially abundant and the false-positive rate were significantly reduced by the beta-binomial model across all healthy-donor time intervals. The authors expected that over much longer intervals, such as months to years, biological variance in healthy repertoires might increase even further.

No immune events such as infections were documented for the healthy donors during the collection period. Blood repertoires from healthy donors were used as a training cohort for calibrating time-dependent variance in a beta-binomial model of differential abundance of T-cell clones. The training cohort was composed of roughly ten healthy donors, 3 female and 7 male. Donor ages ranged from roughly 29 to 64 years, with an average of roughly 47 years. Whole blood was collected from each healthy donor at three time points spaced approximately 13 days apart and obtained from a commercial supplier. Genomic DNA was extracted from unsorted whole blood for immunosequencing.

The clonotype comes from a person aged 18-70 years in good health. This chain joins TRBV28 to TRBJ2-5, and the D gene may be TRBD1, 6 bases matching. Sequenced: blood. The CDR3 sequence is CASSLGAETQYF. The DNA is as follows: TGTGCCAGCAGTTTGGGGGCGGAGACCCAGTACTTC.